Listed here are 32 T cell receptor beta chains from one sample, sequenced in a study of blood T cell repertoires in COVID-19. Profiled with immunoSEQ multiplex PCR; TCRdb holds only in-frame clones, not every one. The sample shows some 150,000 clones, 85% to 90% of them seen only once. Specimen: PBMCs or T cells enriched from blood (not recorded which). The source is a woman aged 25 to 39 with acute COVID-19.

There are a few counts of this clone. This chain uses TRBV5-1 with TRBJ2-3, with TRBD2 matching 9 bases. Germline CDR1 and CDR2: SGHRS and YFSETQ. The CDR3 has 15 amino acids. The J segment lost 2 bases and the V segment lost 0 bases, leaving 1 base of the junction unmatched. The DNA for the CDR3 is TGCGCCAGCAGCTTGGGCGGGAGGGACACAGATACGCAGTATTTT. It specifies CASSLGGRDTDTQYF.

The chain uses TRBV7-9 and TRBJ2-7; unclear D gene. Trimming left V 5 bases short and J 4 bases short, with 9 bases between. Germline CDR1 and CDR2: SEHNR and FQNEAQ (reference sequence). The CDR3 has 12 amino acids. CDR3 DNA: TGTGCCAGCAGCCTTATCGGTTACGAGCAGTACTTC. It translates to CASSLIGYEQYF.

This clone showed up just once. CDR3 amino acids: CASSYDGNQPQHF. CDR3 bases: TGTGCCAGCAGTTACGACGGGAATCAGCCCCAGCATTTT. This sequence joins TRBV6-2 or TRBV6-3 and TRBJ1-5; D remains unclear. Germline V CDR1 and CDR2: MNHEY, SVGEGT. This CDR3 has 13 residues. Trimming stripped 2 bases from V and 4 bases from J, with 6 bases between.

This clone was seen just once. The CDR3 is CASSSAGQGYGYTF. CDR3 in DNA: TGCGCCAGCAGCTCGGCGGGACAGGGTTATGGCTACACCTTC. The genes are TRBV5-1 and TRBJ1-2, with 9 positions matching TRBD1. Looked up from germline, CDR1 is SGHRS and CDR2 is YFSETQ. V was pared by 3 bases and J by 5 bases, with 5 bases of the junction left unmatched. This CDR3 contains 14 residues.

The chain uses TRBV9 and TRBJ2-1, with 7 bases identical to TRBD1. The junction had 14 bases not matched to a gene; V was cut back by 3 bases and J by 8 bases. This CDR3 comprises 16 residues. Germline lookup yields CDR1 SGDLS and CDR2 YYNGEE. CDR3 sequence (DNA): TGTGCCAGCAGCGAGAGATCCGGGACAGCTTTCTATGAGCAGTTCTTC. Translated: CASSERSGTAFYEQFF.

This chain links TRBV12-5 with TRBJ2-7; D might be TRBD2 (7 bases). Germline V gene lookup returns CDR1 LGHNT and CDR2 FRNRAP. This CDR3 spans 14 amino acids. V shed 7 bases and J shed 4 bases, with 17 bases lying between them. In DNA form, the CDR3 reads TGTGCTAGTGCTGGAGAGGGGGGAGGGTACGAGCAGTACTTC. Translating gives CASAGEGGGYEQYF.

The chain links TRBV7-2 to TRBJ1-1; 8 bases map to TRBD1. V lost 4 bases, J lost 0 bases, and 4 bases stayed unmatched. The CDR3 is 15 amino acids. Germline CDR1 and CDR2: SGHTA and FQGNSA. CDR3 region: CASSSGGGMNTEAFF. CDR3 DNA sequence: TGTGCCAGCAGCTCAGGGGGCGGAATGAACACTGAAGCTTTCTTT.

This chain connects TRBV5-1 to TRBJ2-7; 8 positions agree with TRBD2. V lost 4 bases and J lost 7; bases outside the gene matches: 10. Germline assignment: CDR1 SGHRS and CDR2 YFSETQ. The CDR3 is made up of 14 amino acids. CDR3 sequence (DNA): TGCGCCAGCAGCATTTACGGACTAGCCGAAGAGCAGTACTTC. This gives the protein CASSIYGLAEEQYF. The variable domain in full, completed from reference TRBV5-1 and TRBJ2-7, reads KAGVTQTPRYLIKTRGQQVTLSCSPISGHRSVSWYQQTPGQGLQFLFEYFSETQRNKGNFPGRFSGRQFSNSRSEMNVSTLELGDSALYLCASSIYGLAEEQYFGPGTRLTVT.

J is TRBJ2-1 and V is TRBV18; TRBD1 is a possible D gene (5 bases). This CDR3 has 17 residues. V was pared by 0 bases and J by 0 bases, with 12 bases between. Germline lookup yields CDR1 KGHSH and CDR2 LQKENI. The CDR3 here is CASSPPLSRGSYNEQFF. The CDR3 DNA reads as TGTGCCAGCTCACCACCATTGTCAAGGGGCTCCTACAATGAGCAGTTCTTC.

J is TRBJ2-3 and V is TRBV4-3, with a tentative D call TRBD1 (6 bases). The germline V gene encodes CDR1 LGHNA and CDR2 YSLEER. CDR3 length equals 16 residues. V was shortened by 0 bases and J by 4 bases, with 14 bases between the two germline ends. CDR3 coding DNA: TGCGCCAGCAGCCAAGATATAGGGGGAGCATCAGATACGCAGTATTTT. Protein sequence: CASSQDIGGASDTQYF.

The rearrangement uses TRBV4-2 and TRBJ2-4; D not certain. The V gene lost 0 bases and the J gene lost 7 bases, with 10 bases spanning the gap. CDR1 is LGHNA, CDR2 YNFKEQ, per germline. The CDR3 loop spans 14 amino acids. CDR3 region: CASSQDGSDNIQYF. CDR3 coding DNA: TGTGCCAGCAGCCAAGACGGCAGCGACAACATTCAGTACTTC.

V and J are TRBV7-3 and TRBJ2-3; D not certain. This CDR3 spans 17 amino acids. V lost 0 bases, J lost 4 bases, and 17 bases lay in between. CDR1 is SGHTA and CDR2 is FQGTGA in the germline V gene. Here the CDR3 DNA reads TGTGCCAGCAGCTTAACGTTTTCAACGGGTCAGCCAGATACGCAGTATTTT. This sequence encodes CASSLTFSTGQPDTQYF.

The rearrangement links TRBV28 to TRBJ2-1; 9 bases agree with TRBD2. CDR3 length: 17 residues. The trim removed 3 bases at V and 3 bases at J, leaving 9 bases unmatched. Germline V CDR1 and CDR2: MDHEN, SYDVKM. Here the CDR3 DNA reads TGTGCCAGCAGTTTGCCTCTAGCGGGGATCAACTACAATGAGCAGTTCTTC. It yields the protein CASSLPLAGINYNEQFF.

This chain connects TRBV2 to TRBJ1-5; a weak D match, TRBD1 (5 bases). Trimming removed 6 bases at V and 5 bases at J, with 11 bases between. CDR3 length: 13 residues. Germline V lookup: CDR1 SNHLY, CDR2 FYNNEI. The CDR3 nucleotides are TGTGCCAGCAGCCGCAGGGAGGATCAGCCCCAGCATTTT. Its translation: CASSRREDQPQHF.

The genes are TRBV5-1 and TRBJ2-7, with 9 nucleotides matching TRBD1. V gave up 4 bases and J gave up 4 bases; unmatched junction bases: 9. Germline assignment: CDR1 SGHRS and CDR2 YFSETQ. The CDR3 is 15 residues long. The CDR3 loop is CASSTPTGQGYEQYF. DNA for the CDR3: TGCGCCAGCAGCACACCGACGGGACAGGGTTACGAGCAGTACTTC.

The count of this clone is one. This sequence joins TRBV5-1 and TRBJ1-1; no firm D call. The CDR3 contains 13 residues. The V gene lost 2 bases and the J gene lost 4 bases, with 9 bases spanning the gap. The germline V gene has CDR1 SGHRS and CDR2 YFSETQ. CDR3 DNA sequence: TGCGCCAGCAGCTTCGCAGTCAGCACTGAAGCTTTCTTT. This translates into CASSFAVSTEAFF.

This sequence joins TRBV3-1 (or the pseudogene TRBV3-2) and TRBJ2-3; 8 nucleotides match TRBD2. The ends lost 4 bases at V and 0 bases at J; junction bases unmatched: 9. This CDR3 spans 17 amino acids. CDR1 and CDR2 (germline): LGHDT, YNNKEL (reference sequence). DNA for the CDR3: TGTGCCAGCAGCCCGTTGACTAGCGTAACTAGCACAGATACGCAGTATTTT. This sequence encodes CASSPLTSVTSTDTQYF.

CDR3 nucleotide sequence: TGTGCCAGCAGCGTCGACAGGGACACTGAAGCTTTCTTT. Its translation is CASSVDRDTEAFF. J is TRBJ1-1 and V is TRBV2, with 7 nucleotides matching TRBD1. The CDR3 is 13 amino acids. Germline assignment: CDR1 SNHLY and CDR2 FYNNEI. The ends lost 6 bases at V and 3 bases at J; junction bases unmatched: 4.

This rearrangement joins TRBV28 to TRBJ1-2; TRBD1 is a possible D gene (6 bases). V dropped 6 bases and J dropped 7 bases, with 27 bases sitting between them. From germline, CDR1 is MDHEN and CDR2 SYDVKM. This CDR3 spans 17 amino acids. The DNA for the CDR3 is TGTGCCAGCAGCTTAAAACGTGGGGTCTTGAGGGGGTCTGGCTACACCTTC. Encoded protein: CASSLKRGVLRGSGYTF.

This clone was found a few times. This chain links TRBV19 with TRBJ1-1; TRBD1 aligns across 8 bases. Germline CDR1 is LNHDA and CDR2 is SQIVND (reference sequence). V was pared by 6 bases and J by 1 base, with 4 bases of the junction left unmatched. The CDR3 covers 14 residues. The CDR3 nucleotides are TGTGCCAGTAGCCCTCAGGGGGCGAACACTGAAGCTTTCTTT. Protein product: CASSPQGANTEAFF. The entire variable domain, with the rest obtained from reference TRBV19 and TRBJ1-1, is as follows: DGGITQSPKYLFRKEGQNVTLSCEQNLNHDAMYWYRQDPGQGLRLIYYSQIVNDFQKGDIAEGYSVSREKKESFPLTVTSAQKNPTAFYLCASSPQGANTEAFFGQGTRLTVV.

This chain connects TRBV2 to TRBJ2-1; no definite D call. Germline V gives CDR1 SNHLY, CDR2 FYNNEI. The CDR3 runs to 14 residues. Trimming removed 5 bases at V and 6 bases at J, with 14 bases between. The CDR3 reads CASSLDPPINEQFF. Here the CDR3 DNA reads TGTGCCAGCAGTCTAGATCCACCAATCAATGAGCAGTTCTTC. Drawing the rest from reference TRBV2 and TRBJ2-1, the complete variable domain is EPEVTQTPSHQVTQMGQEVILRCVPISNHLYFYWYRQILGQKVEFLVSFYNNEISEKSEIFDDQFSVERPDGSNFTLKIRSTKLEDSAMYFCASSLDPPINEQFFGPGTRLTVL.

This clone was counted once. CDR3 sequence (DNA): TGTGCCAGCAGTTCACAACTAGCGGGAGGGCCCAAATCGGAGCAGTTCTTC. This gives the protein CASSSQLAGGPKSEQFF. V usage is TRBV6-2 or TRBV6-3 and J usage is TRBJ2-1; TRBD2 matches 13 bases. The CDR3 is 17 residues long. V dropped 4 bases and J dropped 10; count of bases not matched to a gene: 13. Per the germline V gene, CDR1 is MNHEY and CDR2 is SVGEGT.

The rearrangement links TRBV28 to TRBJ2-7; 7 nucleotides match TRBD1. The trim removed 4 bases at V and 0 bases at J, leaving 9 bases unmatched. This CDR3 is 16 amino acids long. The germline CDR1 and CDR2 sequences are MDHEN and SYDVKM. CDR3 loop: CASSYSFTGDSYEQYF. CDR3 DNA: TGTGCCAGCAGTTATTCCTTTACAGGGGACTCCTACGAGCAGTACTTC.

In its sample, this clone was seen once. The gene calls are TRBV29-1 and TRBJ1-1; 7 bases match TRBD1. Germline V lookup: CDR1 SQVTM, CDR2 ANQGSEA. There are 13 residues in the CDR3. The J segment lost 3 bases and the V segment lost 7 bases, leaving 8 bases of the junction unmatched. DNA for the CDR3: TGCAGCGCCAACAGGGGAATGGACACTGAAGCTTTCTTT. Its translation is CSANRGMDTEAFF.

The genes are TRBV5-6 and TRBJ2-7; D might be TRBD2 (5 bases). Germline V lookup: CDR1 SGHDT, CDR2 YYEEEE. V was clipped by 1 base and J by 2 bases, with 10 bases between them. The length of the CDR3 is 14 residues. The CDR3 sequence: CASSLTGMAYEQYF. CDR3 in DNA: TGTGCCAGCAGCTTGACGGGAATGGCCTACGAGCAGTACTTC.

The gene calls are TRBV19 and TRBJ1-2; 7 nucleotides align to TRBD1. The CDR3 runs 14 residues. Trimming at V came to 3 bases and at J to 4 bases, leaving 5 bases not matched to a gene. Germline V CDR1 and CDR2: LNHDA, SQIVND (reference sequence). CDR3 sequence (DNA): TGTGCCAGTAGTATGTGGGACAGAGCCTATGGCTACACCTTC. Amino acids: CASSMWDRAYGYTF.

This clone was found once. The chain uses TRBV9 and TRBJ2-2; D may be TRBD2 (6 bases). Looked up from germline, CDR1 is SGDLS and CDR2 is YYNGEE. This CDR3 contains 16 residues. The V and J ends lost 4 bases and 0 bases respectively, with 13 bases between them. The CDR3 coding sequence is TGTGCCAGCAGCCGCGGTCAGCGGGCGAACACCGGGGAGCTGTTTTTT. This encodes CASSRGQRANTGELFF.

The J gene is TRBJ2-5, the V gene TRBV5-1, with 7 bases fitting TRBD2. The V segment lost 8 bases and the J segment 5 bases; nucleotides outside the gene matches: 12. The CDR3 is 14 amino acids. Germline V gene sequence: CDR1 SGHRS, CDR2 YFSETQ. This CDR3 reads CASTQGGSWETQYF. CDR3 DNA sequence: TGCGCCAGTACCCAGGGCGGGAGTTGGGAGACCCAGTACTTC.

V is TRBV7-8 and J is TRBJ2-2; tentatively, D is TRBD1 (6 bases). From germline, CDR1 is SGHVS and CDR2 FQNEAQ. V was shortened by 4 bases and J by 4 bases, with 16 bases between the two germline ends. This CDR3 is built from 16 residues. The CDR3 DNA reads as TGTGCCAGCAGCTCCCTTAGTGAAGGGGGCACCGGGGAGCTGTTTTTT. Translation: CASSSLSEGGTGELFF.

The chain carries TRBV10-3 and TRBJ1-5, with a possible D match to TRBD1 (6 bases). CDR3 length: 12 residues. The germline V gene encodes CDR1 ENHRY and CDR2 SYGVKD. The V and J ends lost 8 bases and 7 bases respectively, with 12 bases between them. CDR3 sequence: CAIRTEGQPQHF. For the CDR3, the DNA is TGTGCCATCCGGACAGAGGGACAGCCCCAGCATTTT.

This clone was seen only once. This chain uses TRBV7-2 with TRBJ2-3, with 10 bases that match TRBD2. Germline CDR1 is SGHTA and CDR2 is FQGNSA. The CDR3 runs to 18 residues. V dropped 6 bases and J dropped 5; count of bases not matched to a gene: 17. In DNA, the CDR3 is TGTGCCAGCAGTCCAAACCTGGGACTAGCGATCACTAGAGATACGCAGTATTTT. Encoded protein: CASSPNLGLAITRDTQYF.

J is TRBJ1-1 and V is TRBV27; D not resolved. V was clipped by 1 base and J by 1 base, with 10 bases between them. This CDR3 is built from 15 residues. Germline lookup yields CDR1 MNHEY and CDR2 SMNVEV (reference sequence). The CDR3 DNA reads as TGTGCCAGCAGTTTATATCCAGATTGGAACACTGAAGCTTTCTTT. Its translation: CASSLYPDWNTEAFF.